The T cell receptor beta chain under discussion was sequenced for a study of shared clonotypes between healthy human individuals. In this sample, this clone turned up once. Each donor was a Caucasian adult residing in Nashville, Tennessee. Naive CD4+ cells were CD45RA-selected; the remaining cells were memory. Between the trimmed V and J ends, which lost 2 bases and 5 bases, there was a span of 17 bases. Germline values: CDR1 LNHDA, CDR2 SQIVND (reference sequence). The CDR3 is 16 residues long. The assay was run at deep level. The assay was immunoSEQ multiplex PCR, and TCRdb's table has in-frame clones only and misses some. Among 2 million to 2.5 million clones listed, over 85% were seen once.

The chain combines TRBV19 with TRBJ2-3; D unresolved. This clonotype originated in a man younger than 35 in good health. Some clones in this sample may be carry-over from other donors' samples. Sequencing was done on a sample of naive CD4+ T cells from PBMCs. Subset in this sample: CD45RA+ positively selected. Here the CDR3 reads CASSISRPVWRDTQYF. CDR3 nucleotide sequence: TGTGCCAGTAGTATAAGTAGGCCAGTGTGGAGAGATACGCAGTATTTT.